This TCR beta chain was sequenced in a study of blood T cell repertoires in COVID-19. Study-level information: The analysed material was cDNA or gDNA that came from T cells, B-cell-depleted T cells, or PBMCs.

The CDR3 has 14 amino acids. Per germline, CDR1 MNHEY and CDR2 SVGAGI. The germline V and J ends were trimmed by 7 bases and 6 bases, with 15 bases remaining between them. Assignments of participants to cohorts depended upon their own reported clinical history. In Cohort 3, a recovered donor had either two negative PCRs, clearance, or symptom resolution. Profiling relied on immunoSEQ multiplex PCR, and the TCRdb table lists in-frame clones only, not all of them. The sample contains some 300,000 clones, 86% of which appear only once. The gene calls are TRBV6-5 and TRBJ2-2; tentative D call: TRBD1 (6 bases). The TCR comes from a man aged 25-45 years who had recovered from COVID-19. Sequenced input: PBMCs or T cells enriched from blood (not recorded which). CDR3 in amino acids: CASTPGVYAGELFF. DNA of the CDR3: TGTGCCAGCACCCCAGGGGTTTACGCCGGGGAGCTGTTTTTT.